Following are 16 T cell receptor beta chains from one sample sequenced in a study of T-cell reconstitution after alpha-beta-depleted transplantation in children. Unique molecular identifiers were incorporated when the TCRbeta library was constructed. TCRdb reanalysed the PCR reads using MiXCR and keeps one entry per CDR3 protein. The table includes fewer than 130,000 distinct CDR3 sequences, about a tenth detected once. Sample: PBMCs from the stem cell graft donor, taken from the stem cell graft. Every receptor here comes from a human donor who donated a stem cell graft to a child with acute lymphoblastic leukemia.

This clonotype came up many times. For the CDR3, the DNA is TGTGCCAGCAGCCGAACAGGGTTGAGCAATCAGCCCCAGCATTTT. This encodes CASSRTGLSNQPQHF. The chain employs TRBV27 and TRBJ1-5; perhaps TRBD1 as D (6 bases). Trimming stripped 6 bases from V and 1 base from J, with 13 bases between. The CDR3 contains 15 residues. Germline CDR1 reads MNHEY; CDR2 reads SMNVEV (reference sequence).

This clonotype has ten or more counts. The chain recombines TRBV4-3 with TRBJ1-5; D perhaps matches TRBD1 (5 bases). The V gene lost 0 bases and the J gene lost 5 bases, with 17 bases spanning the gap. The CDR3 runs 17 residues. Germline V gene data show CDR1 as LGHNA and CDR2 as YSLEER. CDR3 sequence reads: CASSQESPREGHQPQHF. CDR3 bases: TGCGCCAGCAGCCAAGAGTCCCCCAGGGAAGGACATCAGCCCCAGCATTTT.

This clonotype was counted ten times or more. The chain couples TRBV12-3 or TRBV12-4 to TRBJ1-5, with D uncertain. Trimming left V 1 base short and J 5 bases short, with 9 bases between. This CDR3 spans 14 amino acids. The CDR3 protein is CASSLDEVYQPQHF. DNA for the CDR3: TGTGCCAGCAGTTTAGATGAGGTTTATCAGCCCCAGCATTTT.

This clonotype occurred many times. The chain carries TRBV7-2 and TRBJ1-5; D is possibly TRBD1 (6 bases). V lost 5 bases, J lost 9 bases, and 17 bases lay in between. CDR3 size: 14 residues. Per germline, CDR1 SGHTA and CDR2 FQGNSA. The CDR3 loop is CASSPEQGVPPQHF. The CDR3 DNA reads as TGTGCCAGCAGCCCGGAACAGGGCGTGCCGCCCCAGCATTTT.

The V and J genes are TRBV4-3 and TRBJ2-2, with 8 positions matching TRBD1. Germline loops: CDR1 LGHNA, CDR2 YSLEER. With V trimmed by 0 bases and J by 4 bases, 1 base remained unmatched. This CDR3 has 15 residues. The DNA of the CDR3 is TGCGCCAGCAGCCAAGAAACAGGGGGCACCGGGGAGCTGTTTTTT. This codes for CASSQETGGTGELFF.

The rearrangement joins TRBV12-3 or TRBV12-4 to TRBJ2-5, with TRBD2 matching over 8 bases. CDR3 length: 15 amino acids. V was clipped by 2 bases and J by 4 bases; unmatched bases: 6. CDR3 protein: CASSLSTLAGETQYF. In DNA form, the CDR3 reads TGTGCCAGCAGTTTATCTACCCTAGCGGGAGAGACCCAGTACTTC.

This clonotype was seen ten or more times. The chain has TRBV29-1 and TRBJ2-1; 10 bases fit TRBD2. Per the germline V gene, CDR1 is SQVTM and CDR2 is ANQGSEA. The V and J ends lost 5 bases and 1 base, in that order; junction bases with no gene match: 11. CDR3 length: 17 residues. CDR3 protein: CSVPPYLAGESYNEQFF. In DNA, the CDR3 is TGCAGCGTTCCCCCTTATCTAGCGGGGGAGTCCTACAATGAGCAGTTCTTC.

Concerning this clonotype: A much larger clone sits a single nucleotide away, making a read error possible. V is TRBV5-6 and J is TRBJ1-5; no firm D call. Germline V lookup: CDR1 SGHDT, CDR2 YYEEEE. The CDR3 extends over 13 amino acids. The V end lost 8 bases, the J end lost 7 bases, and 16 bases lay between the germline ends. In nucleotides, the CDR3 is TGTGCCAGGAGCGCCGGATTAGGGCAGCCCCAGCATTTT. Protein sequence: CARSAGLGQPQHF. Full variable domain (remainder filled in from reference TRBV5-6 and TRBJ1-5): DAGVTQSPTHLIKTRGQQVTLRCSPKSGHDTVSWYQQALGQGPQFIFQYYEEEERQRGNFPDRFSGHQFPNYSSELNVNALLLGDSALYLCARSAGLGQPQHFGDGTRLSIL.

This clonotype was picked up many times. The chain couples TRBV7-2 to TRBJ2-2; D is unresolved. The CDR3 covers 15 residues. Germline lookup yields CDR1 SGHTA and CDR2 FQGNSA. V dropped 5 bases and J dropped 0 bases, with 10 bases sitting between them. The DNA of the CDR3 is TGTGCCAGCAGCCCAAGCAATACGAACACCGGGGAGCTGTTTTTT. Its translation is CASSPSNTNTGELFF.

This clonotype appeared many times. The gene calls are TRBV7-2 and TRBJ2-1; unclear D gene. The CDR3 contains 13 residues. The ends were cut back, 1 base at V and 10 bases at J, with 11 bases in the middle. The germline gives CDR1 SGHTA, CDR2 FQGNSA. Here the CDR3 DNA reads TGTGCCAGCAGCTTAGTAGGAATCAGAGAGCAGTTCTTC. As protein: CASSLVGIREQFF.

This clonotype was counted at least ten times. The CDR3 DNA follows: TGCAGCGACGTTAGCGGGAGGGCTGGTGAGCAGTTCTTC. It translates to CSDVSGRAGEQFF. The J gene is TRBJ2-1, the V gene TRBV29-1; 11 bases fit TRBD2. Germline V CDR1 and CDR2: SQVTM, ANQGSEA. The V gene end was trimmed by 7 bases and the J gene end by 9 bases; junction bases not matched to a gene: 8. The CDR3 runs 13 residues.

This clonotype showed up many times. CDR3 loop: CASSQGIYGYTF. DNA of the CDR3: TGTGCCAGCAGCCAAGGTATCTATGGCTACACCTTC. The chain recombines TRBV4-2 with TRBJ1-2; no clear D. The ends were cut back, 1 base at V and 4 bases at J, with 4 bases in the middle. CDR1 is LGHNA and CDR2 is YNFKEQ in the germline V gene. The CDR3 is 12 residues long.

This clonotype was seen at least ten times. The chain carries TRBV20-1 and TRBJ1-1; a weak D match, TRBD1 (6 bases). The germline V gene encodes CDR1 DFQATT and CDR2 SNEGSKA (reference sequence). The CDR3 runs 14 residues. Trimming removed 3 bases from V and 5 bases from J, with 16 bases in between. The CDR3 region is CSASRAARGTEAFF. The CDR3 DNA is TGCAGTGCTAGTAGGGCTGCGAGGGGGACTGAAGCTTTCTTT.

This clonotype was seen at least ten times. This chain links TRBV7-9 with TRBJ2-1, with D unresolved. CDR1 and CDR2 (germline): SEHNR, FQNEAQ (reference sequence). This CDR3 is built from 17 residues. The V end was cut by 5 bases, the J end by 0 bases, with 17 bases between. The CDR3 DNA follows: TGTGCCAGCAGCCATATGTCTGGGCGCAGCTCCTACAATGAGCAGTTCTTC. Protein: CASSHMSGRSSYNEQFF.

This clonotype showed up many times. The V gene is TRBV21-1, the J gene TRBJ2-5; TRBD1 was called by the table and not checked on the DNA. TRBV21-1 is classified as a pseudogene. The CDR3 contains 14 residues. DNA of the CDR3: TGTGCCAGCATCCCACAGGGGATCCAAGAGACCCAGTACTTC. As protein: CASIPQGIQETQYF.

A remark on this clonotype: This may be a read error: a much more frequent sequence differs by one nucleotide. V gene TRBV10-3 combines with J gene TRBJ2-7, with 7 bases fitting TRBD1. Germline lookup yields CDR1 ENHRY and CDR2 SYGVKD. This CDR3 is built from 14 residues. The V gene end was trimmed by 4 bases and the J gene end by 4 bases; junction bases not matched to a gene: 7. CDR3 amino acids: CAISVEGQWYEQYF. CDR3 DNA: TGTGCCATCAGTGTCGAGGGACAGTGGTACGAGCAGTACTTC.